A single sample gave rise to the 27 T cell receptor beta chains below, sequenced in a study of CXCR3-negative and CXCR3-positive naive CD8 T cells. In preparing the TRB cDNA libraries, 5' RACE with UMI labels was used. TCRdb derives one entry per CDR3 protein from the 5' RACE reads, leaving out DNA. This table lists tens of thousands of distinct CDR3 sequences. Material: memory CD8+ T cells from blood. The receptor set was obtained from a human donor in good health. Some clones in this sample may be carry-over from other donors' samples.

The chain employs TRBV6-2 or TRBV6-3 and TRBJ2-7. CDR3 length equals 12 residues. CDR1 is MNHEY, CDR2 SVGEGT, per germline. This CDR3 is CASSYSGYGQYF.

The CDR3 loop is CASSYSYTDTQYF. This chain joins TRBV6-6 and TRBJ2-3. This CDR3 has 13 amino acids. Germline V gene sequence: CDR1 MNHNY, CDR2 SVGAGI (reference sequence).

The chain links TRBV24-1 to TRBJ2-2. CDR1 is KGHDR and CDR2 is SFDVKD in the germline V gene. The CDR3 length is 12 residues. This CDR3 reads CATSPWPGELFF.

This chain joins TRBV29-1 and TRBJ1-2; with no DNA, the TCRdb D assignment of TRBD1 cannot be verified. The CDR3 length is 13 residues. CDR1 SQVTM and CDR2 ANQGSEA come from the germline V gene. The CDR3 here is CSAPDGGSYGYTF.

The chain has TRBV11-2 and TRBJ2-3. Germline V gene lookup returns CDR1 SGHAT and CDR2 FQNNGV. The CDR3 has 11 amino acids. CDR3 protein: CARRRGDTQYF.

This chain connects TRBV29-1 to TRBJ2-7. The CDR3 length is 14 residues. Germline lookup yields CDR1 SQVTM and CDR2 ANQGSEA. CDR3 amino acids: CSVENRRTYYEQYF.

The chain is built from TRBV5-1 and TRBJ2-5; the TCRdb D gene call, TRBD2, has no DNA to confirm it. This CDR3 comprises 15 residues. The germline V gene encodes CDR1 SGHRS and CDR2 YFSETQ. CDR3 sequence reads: CASSLSPGDQETQYF.

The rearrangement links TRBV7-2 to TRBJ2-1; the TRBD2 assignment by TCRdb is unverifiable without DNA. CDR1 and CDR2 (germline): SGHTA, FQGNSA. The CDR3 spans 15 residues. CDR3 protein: CASSPGPSSYNEQFF.

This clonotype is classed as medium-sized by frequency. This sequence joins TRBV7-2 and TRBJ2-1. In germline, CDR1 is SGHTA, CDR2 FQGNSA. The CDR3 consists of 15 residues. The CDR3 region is CASSLGTETYNEQFF. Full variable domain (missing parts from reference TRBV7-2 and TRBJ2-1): GAGVSQSPSNKVTEKGKDVELRCDPISGHTALYWYRQSLGQGLEFLIYFQGNSAPDKSGLPSDRFSAERTGGSVSTLTIQRTQQEDSAVYLCASSLGTETYNEQFFGPGTRLTVL.

CDR3 protein: CAWSATSSGYTF. The rearrangement joins TRBV30 to TRBJ1-2. This CDR3 has 12 residues. The V gene's germline CDR1 is GTSNPN and CDR2 SVGIG (reference sequence).

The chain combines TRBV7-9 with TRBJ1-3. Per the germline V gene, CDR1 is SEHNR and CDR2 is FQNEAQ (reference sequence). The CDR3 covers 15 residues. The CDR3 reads CASSPSSTAGNTIYF. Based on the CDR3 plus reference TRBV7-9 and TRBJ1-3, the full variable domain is DTGVSQNPRHKITKRGQNVTFRCDPISEHNRLYWYRQTLGQGPEFLTYFQNEAQLEKSRLLSDRFSAERPKGSFSTLEIQRTEQGDSAMYLCASSPSSTAGNTIYFGEGSWLTVV.

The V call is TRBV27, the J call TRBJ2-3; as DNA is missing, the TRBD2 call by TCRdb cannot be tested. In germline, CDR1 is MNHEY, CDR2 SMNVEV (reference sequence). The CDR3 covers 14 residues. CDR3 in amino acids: CASSSPSGPDTQYF.

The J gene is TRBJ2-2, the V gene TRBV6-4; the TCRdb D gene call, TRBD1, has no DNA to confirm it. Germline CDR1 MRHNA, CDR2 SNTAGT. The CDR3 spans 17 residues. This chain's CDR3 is CARGGFDGTGSSGELFF.

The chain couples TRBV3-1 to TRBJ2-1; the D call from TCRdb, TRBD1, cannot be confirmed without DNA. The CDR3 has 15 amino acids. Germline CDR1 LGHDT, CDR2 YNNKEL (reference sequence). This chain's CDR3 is CASTSGTGNYNEQFF.

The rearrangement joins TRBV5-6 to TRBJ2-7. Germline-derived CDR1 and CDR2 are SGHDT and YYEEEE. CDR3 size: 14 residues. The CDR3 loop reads CASSLVAASYEQYF.

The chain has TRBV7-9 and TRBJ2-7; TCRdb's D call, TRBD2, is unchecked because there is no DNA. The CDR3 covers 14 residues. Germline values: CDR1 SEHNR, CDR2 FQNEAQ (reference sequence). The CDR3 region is CASSWTSAHYEQYF.

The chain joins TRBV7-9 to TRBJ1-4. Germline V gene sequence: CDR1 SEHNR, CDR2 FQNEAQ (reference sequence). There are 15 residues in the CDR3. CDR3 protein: CASSARTATNEKLFF.

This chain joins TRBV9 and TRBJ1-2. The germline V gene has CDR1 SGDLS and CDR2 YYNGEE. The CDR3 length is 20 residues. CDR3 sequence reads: CASSDPGDSRPQRSKGGYTF. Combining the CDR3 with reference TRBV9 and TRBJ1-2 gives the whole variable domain DSGVTQTPKHLITATGQRVTLRCSPRSGDLSVYWYQQSLDQGLQFLIQYYNGEERAKGNILERFSAQQFPDLHSELNLSSLELGDSALYFCASSDPGDSRPQRSKGGYTFGSGTRLTVV.

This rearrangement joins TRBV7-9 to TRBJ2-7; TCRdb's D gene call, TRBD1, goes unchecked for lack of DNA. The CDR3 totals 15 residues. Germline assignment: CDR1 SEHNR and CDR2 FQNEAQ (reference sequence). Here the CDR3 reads CASSPALQGEHEQYF.

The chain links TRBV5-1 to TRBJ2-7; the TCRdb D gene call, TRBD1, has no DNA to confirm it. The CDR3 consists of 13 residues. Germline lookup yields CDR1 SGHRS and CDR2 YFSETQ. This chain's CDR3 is CASSPGPDYEQYF.

Here the CDR3 reads CATRGIANTGELFF. The V gene is TRBV12-3 or TRBV12-4, the J gene TRBJ2-2. The CDR3 has 14 amino acids.

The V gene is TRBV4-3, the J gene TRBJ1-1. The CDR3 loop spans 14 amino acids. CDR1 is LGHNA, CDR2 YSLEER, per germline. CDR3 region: CASSQDLAGTEAFF.

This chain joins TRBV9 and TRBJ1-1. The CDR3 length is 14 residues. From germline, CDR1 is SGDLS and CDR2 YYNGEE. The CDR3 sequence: CASSVVGSQDGAFF.

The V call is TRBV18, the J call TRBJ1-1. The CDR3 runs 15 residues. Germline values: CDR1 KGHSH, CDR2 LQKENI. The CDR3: CASSHPGSLNTEAFF.

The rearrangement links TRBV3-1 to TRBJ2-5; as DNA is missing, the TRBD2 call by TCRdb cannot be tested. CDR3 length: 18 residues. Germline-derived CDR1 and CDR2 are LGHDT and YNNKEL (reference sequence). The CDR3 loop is CASSQAPSGEMYQETQYF.

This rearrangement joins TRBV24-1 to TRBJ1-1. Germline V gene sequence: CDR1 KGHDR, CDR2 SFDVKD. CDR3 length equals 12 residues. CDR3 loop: CATRGIGTEAFF.

This chain's CDR3 is CSVEETDRDLYYGYTF. The gene calls are TRBV29-1 and TRBJ1-2; TCRdb proposes TRBD1, but this gene call is untestable without DNA. Per the germline V gene, CDR1 is SQVTM and CDR2 is ANQGSEA. The CDR3 is made up of 16 amino acids.